A single sample is the source of the 22 T cell receptor beta chains below, sequenced in a study of T-cell reconstitution after alpha-beta-depleted transplantation in children. During its preparation, the TCRbeta library received unique molecular identifiers. TCRdb independently ran MiXCR on the PCR reads; one entry per CDR3 protein. This sample yields about 980,000 distinct CDR3 sequences, of which about 29% are seen a single time; about 28% belongs to the top ten. The sample in question was PBMCs, mostly from graft donor cells, obtained 360 days after TCRalphabeta/CD19-depleted stem cell transplant. These receptors were obtained from a boy less than two years old who had a stem cell transplant for SCID, so the T cells may come from the graft donor.

This clonotype was found a few times. V usage is TRBV20-1 and J usage is TRBJ2-7; 9 positions match TRBD2. The V and J ends lost 3 bases and 0 bases, in that order; junction bases with no gene match: 6. The CDR3 loop spans 15 amino acids. The V gene's germline CDR1 is DFQATT and CDR2 SNEGSKA (reference sequence). This CDR3 reads CSASPKRGASYEQYF. Written as DNA, the CDR3 is TGCAGTGCTAGCCCCAAGCGGGGGGCCTCCTACGAGCAGTACTTC.

The chain is built from TRBV4-2 and TRBJ1-4; maybe TRBD1 (5 bases). The CDR3 loop spans 16 amino acids. The germline CDR1 and CDR2 sequences are LGHNA and YNFKEQ. The germline V and J ends were trimmed by 1 base and 6 bases, with 15 bases remaining between them. CDR3 region: CASSQAVGMGDEKLFF. CDR3 coding DNA: TGTGCCAGCAGCCAAGCTGTGGGGATGGGGGATGAAAAACTGTTTTTT.

J is TRBJ2-5 and V is TRBV6-5; D call uncertain. CDR1 is MNHEY and CDR2 is SVGAGI in the germline V gene. Trimming removed 6 bases at V and 2 bases at J, with 13 bases between. The length of the CDR3 is 14 residues. The CDR3 DNA sequence: TGTGCCAGCAGAAGGTCCGGCAGGCAAGAGACCCAGTACTTC. Translated, it gives CASRRSGRQETQYF.

A few counts support this clonotype. The chain employs TRBV28 and TRBJ1-1; tentatively, D is TRBD1 (6 bases). Germline CDR1 and CDR2: MDHEN and SYDVKM. V was cut by 6 bases and J by 6 bases, with 14 bases left in between. The CDR3 runs to 13 residues. CDR3: CASRPTGRPEAFF. CDR3 bases: TGTGCCAGCAGACCGACAGGACGACCTGAAGCTTTCTTT.

The chain links TRBV6-1 to TRBJ2-5; 9 nucleotides align to TRBD2. This CDR3 has 16 amino acids. Germline CDR1 MNHNS, CDR2 SASEGT. V shed 6 bases, J shed 1 base, and the junction held 9 bases outside the gene matches. CDR3 loop: CASRAYGAGGQETQYF. DNA for the CDR3: TGTGCCAGCAGGGCCTACGGAGCGGGGGGCCAAGAGACCCAGTACTTC.

The chain employs TRBV29-1 and TRBJ1-1, with D maybe TRBD1 (5 bases). Germline loops: CDR1 SQVTM, CDR2 ANQGSEA. This CDR3 has 11 amino acids. V lost 5 bases and J lost 11, with 15 bases in between. The CDR3 sequence: CSVSPGREAFF. DNA of the CDR3: TGCAGCGTTTCACCGGGGCGGGAGGCTTTCTTT.

The rearrangement links TRBV12-3 or TRBV12-4 to TRBJ2-1; TRBD1 matches at 7 bases. V was clipped by 4 bases and J by 4 bases; unmatched bases: 16. The CDR3 has 18 residues. The DNA of the CDR3 is TGTGCCAGCAGTTCGCCCATACGGACAGGACGCCCTTACAATGAGCAGTTCTTC. Amino acid sequence: CASSSPIRTGRPYNEQFF.

The rearrangement links TRBV20-1 to TRBJ2-4; possibly TRBD1 for D (6 bases). CDR1 is DFQATT, CDR2 SNEGSKA, per germline (reference sequence). Between the trimmed V and J ends, which lost 4 bases and 15 bases, there was a span of 13 bases. This CDR3 spans 10 amino acids. In DNA, the CDR3 is TGCAGTGCTACGGATCTACAGGGGTACTTC. It specifies CSATDLQGYF.

The genes are TRBV15 and TRBJ1-1, with a tentative D call TRBD1 (6 bases). Between the trimmed V and J ends, which lost 3 bases and 1 base, there was a span of 12 bases. CDR1 and CDR2 (germline): LNHNV, YYDKDF (reference sequence). The CDR3 totals 15 residues. The DNA of the CDR3 is TGTGCCACCAGCAGGGGTACAGGGCCGAACACTGAAGCTTTCTTT. Its protein product is CATSRGTGPNTEAFF.

This clonotype was seen more than once but under ten times. The chain links TRBV7-9 to TRBJ1-1; 7 positions agree with TRBD1. Germline V gives CDR1 SEHNR, CDR2 FQNEAQ (reference sequence). The CDR3 extends over 13 amino acids. Trimming cost V 7 bases and J 1 base; bases outside gene matches: 3. The CDR3: CASIAGGNTEAFF. In nucleotides, the CDR3 is TGTGCCAGCATCGCAGGGGGGAACACTGAAGCTTTCTTT. The variable domain in full, completed from reference TRBV7-9 and TRBJ1-1, reads DTGVSQNPRHKITKRGQNVTFRCDPISEHNRLYWYRQTLGQGPEFLTYFQNEAQLEKSRLLSDRFSAERPKGSFSTLEIQRTEQGDSAMYLCASIAGGNTEAFFGQGTRLTVV.

This rearrangement joins TRBV2 to TRBJ2-5; D possibly corresponds to TRBD2 (5 bases). The CDR3 covers 16 residues. Trimming cost V 7 bases and J 0 bases, with 18 bases left between them. In germline, CDR1 is SNHLY, CDR2 FYNNEI. The CDR3 nucleotides are TGTGCCAGCAACCGTGGGAGTAACCGGTACCAAGAGACCCAGTACTTC. Translation gives CASNRGSNRYQETQYF.

For the CDR3, the DNA is TGCGCCAGCAGGGCCGGGACAGGGGGCCGGGAGACCCAGTACTTC. As protein: CASRAGTGGRETQYF. The V call is TRBV10-2, the J call TRBJ2-5; 12 bases align to TRBD1. The CDR3 loop spans 15 amino acids. V lost 6 bases, J lost 5 bases, and 7 bases stayed unmatched. The germline V gene encodes CDR1 WSHSY and CDR2 SAAADI.

This clonotype was counted between two and nine times. V and J are TRBV27 and TRBJ2-5; D is tentatively TRBD1 or TRBD2 (7 bases each). V lost 4 bases to trimming and J lost 4 bases, with 13 bases between them. CDR3 size: 14 residues. Germline V gives CDR1 MNHEY, CDR2 SMNVEV (reference sequence). This CDR3 reads CASSSTGRGETQYF. CDR3 DNA sequence: TGTGCCAGCAGTTCGACAGGGAGGGGAGAGACCCAGTACTTC.

This clonotype was seen a handful of times. The chain combines TRBV24-1 with TRBJ2-1; 9 bases align to TRBD2. Germline V gene sequence: CDR1 KGHDR, CDR2 SFDVKD. V lost 3 bases to trimming and J lost 0 bases; unmatched junction nucleotides: 2. CDR3 length: 16 residues. CDR3 DNA: TGTGCCACCAGTGATAGTAGCGGGGGCTCCTACAATGAGCAGTTCTTC. Translated, it gives CATSDSSGGSYNEQFF.

The rearrangement links TRBV18 to TRBJ2-7; D might be TRBD1 (6 bases). Looked up from germline, CDR1 is KGHSH and CDR2 is LQKENI. The CDR3 runs to 17 residues. With 3 bases removed from V and 3 bases from J, the gap between germline ends came to 21 bases. The CDR3 bases are TGTGCCAGCTCACCCGCACAGGGTCTCGGGTCCTTCTACGAGCAGTACTTC. This translates into CASSPAQGLGSFYEQYF.

The genes are TRBV10-3 and TRBJ2-7; tentative D call: TRBD2 (5 bases). CDR3 size: 14 residues. Germline CDR1 reads ENHRY; CDR2 reads SYGVKD. V shed 2 bases and J shed 2 bases, with 10 bases lying between them. The CDR3 sequence: CAISEGRPPYEQYF. CDR3 nucleotides: TGTGCCATCAGTGAGGGGAGACCACCCTACGAGCAGTACTTC.

This clonotype turned up a few times. The CDR3 coding sequence is TGCGCCAGCAGCCACGCGGGACTCTCCTACAATGAGCAGTTCTTC. Translating gives CASSHAGLSYNEQFF. The chain carries TRBV4-3 and TRBJ2-1, with a weak D call TRBD2 (6 bases). The V end was cut by 3 bases, the J end by 0 bases, with 9 bases between. CDR1 LGHNA and CDR2 YSLEER come from the germline V gene. The CDR3 has 15 amino acids.

This clonotype was seen a handful of times. The chain employs TRBV20-1 and TRBJ1-1; TRBD1 matches 7 bases. With 3 bases clipped from V and 7 bases from J, the junction kept 5 bases outside the gene matches. The CDR3 contains 12 residues. CDR1 and CDR2 (germline): DFQATT, SNEGSKA (reference sequence). In DNA, the CDR3 is TGCAGTGCTAGGGGACAGATGAATGAAGCTTTCTTT. Encoded protein: CSARGQMNEAFF.

The V gene is TRBV20-1, the J gene TRBJ2-1, with TRBD2 matching over 10 bases. From germline, CDR1 is DFQATT and CDR2 SNEGSKA (reference sequence). The ends lost 0 bases at V and 3 bases at J; junction bases unmatched: 8. This CDR3 is 17 amino acids long. This chain's CDR3 is CSARDLGLAAVYNEQFF. The DNA for the CDR3 is TGCAGTGCTAGAGATTTAGGACTAGCGGCGGTCTACAATGAGCAGTTCTTC.

This clonotype was seen more than once but under ten times. The rearrangement uses TRBV20-1 and TRBJ2-7, with D perhaps matching TRBD2 (6 bases). CDR3 length equals 17 residues. Trimming stripped 4 bases from V and 1 base from J, with 23 bases between. Germline CDR1 reads DFQATT; CDR2 reads SNEGSKA (reference sequence). The DNA for the CDR3 is TGCAGTGCTAACCGAGGTGCAGGAGGGGCCGCTTCCTACGAGCAGTACTTC. Its protein is CSANRGAGGAASYEQYF.

This chain connects TRBV11-2 to TRBJ2-7; 7 nucleotides align to TRBD2. The trim removed 4 bases at V and 3 bases at J, leaving 6 bases unmatched. The CDR3 contains 14 residues. CDR1 and CDR2 (germline): SGHAT, FQNNGV. Written as DNA, the CDR3 is TGTGCCAGCAGCTCAATCGGGGGGATCTACGAGCAGTACTTC. It codes for CASSSIGGIYEQYF.

This clonotype was recorded only once. The chain is built from TRBV7-8 and TRBJ1-5; D possibly corresponds to TRBD1 (5 bases). The V end lost 3 bases, the J end lost 0 bases, and 15 bases lay between the germline ends. The CDR3 contains 17 residues. The germline V gene encodes CDR1 SGHVS and CDR2 FQNEAQ. CDR3 sequence (DNA): TGTGCCAGCAGCTTTTTCGGCAGGGACTATAGCAATCAGCCCCAGCATTTT. This sequence encodes CASSFFGRDYSNQPQHF.